One sample yielded the 27 T cell receptor beta chains listed below, sequenced in a study of PD-1 and CTLA-4 blockade in melanoma. Assay: immunoSEQ multiplex PCR; the TCRdb copy retains only in-frame clones and omits some. This sample carries some 15,000 clones, over 65% of them seen once, and the ten largest clones take more than 15%. The input for sequencing was CD8+ T cells from peripheral blood, taken before anti-PD-1 treatment. These receptors all stem from a human donor with melanoma.

The CDR3 DNA reads TGTGCCAGCAGCTTAGCGCAAGAGACCCAGTACTTC. This translates into CASSLAQETQYF. V is TRBV7-9 and J is TRBJ2-5; unclear D gene. The V and J ends lost 0 bases and 2 bases respectively, with 1 base between them. This CDR3 has 12 residues. The V gene's germline CDR1 is SEHNR and CDR2 FQNEAQ (reference sequence).

This sequence joins TRBV7-6 and TRBJ2-3, with a tentative D call TRBD1 (6 bases). Trimming took 0 bases from V and 6 from J, leaving 10 bases between them. Per germline, CDR1 SGHVS and CDR2 FNYEAQ. The CDR3 covers 14 residues. CDR3 bases: TGTGCCAGCAGCTTAGCGTCAGGGGTCGATACGCAGTATTTT. Its translation: CASSLASGVDTQYF. The full variable domain, completed using reference TRBV7-6 and TRBJ2-3, is GAGVSQSPRYKVTKRGQDVALRCDPISGHVSLYWYRQALGQGPEFLTYFNYEAQQDKSGLPNDRFSAERPEGSISTLTIQRTEQRDSAMYRCASSLASGVDTQYFGPGTRLTVL.

The chain couples TRBV4-2 to TRBJ2-3; D possibly corresponds to TRBD2 (5 bases). Germline CDR1 is LGHNA and CDR2 is YNFKEQ. V was shortened by 0 bases and J by 6 bases, with 13 bases between the two germline ends. This CDR3 is built from 15 residues. CDR3 region: CASSQEQTTLDTQYF. CDR3 sequence (DNA): TGTGCCAGCAGCCAAGAACAGACTACGCTGGATACGCAGTATTTT.

CDR3 loop: CASSPAGQGNTEAFF. As DNA, the CDR3 is TGCGCCAGCAGCCCAGCTGGACAGGGTAACACTGAAGCTTTCTTT. V gene TRBV5-1 combines with J gene TRBJ1-1, with 8 bases matching TRBD1. Per germline, CDR1 SGHRS and CDR2 YFSETQ. The CDR3 has 15 residues. After removal of 4 bases from V and 2 bases from J, the junction contained 7 bases not matched to a gene.

This clone was counted a single time. J is TRBJ2-7 and V is TRBV19; 8 nucleotides match TRBD2. The V gene end was trimmed by 5 bases and the J gene end by 3 bases; junction bases not matched to a gene: 3. The germline V gene encodes CDR1 LNHDA and CDR2 SQIVND (reference sequence). CDR3 length: 13 amino acids. CDR3 bases: TGTGCCAGTAGTTACGGGAGGGACTACGAGCAGTACTTC. This translates into CASSYGRDYEQYF. The variable domain in full, with the rest retrieved from reference TRBV19 and TRBJ2-7, is DGGITQSPKYLFRKEGQNVTLSCEQNLNHDAMYWYRQDPGQGLRLIYYSQIVNDFQKGDIAEGYSVSREKKESFPLTVTSAQKNPTAFYLCASSYGRDYEQYFGPGTRLTVT.

This clone turned up a few times. This chain uses TRBV7-9 with TRBJ2-1; 7 bases are a match to TRBD1. Trimming removed 4 bases from V and 6 bases from J; junction bases left unmatched: 3. The CDR3 is made up of 13 amino acids. Germline CDR1 SEHNR, CDR2 FQNEAQ (reference sequence). CDR3 sequence reads: CASSSGQTNEQFF. CDR3 DNA: TGTGCCAGCAGCTCGGGACAGACCAATGAGCAGTTCTTC.

By sample fraction, this clone is medium-sized. The chain carries TRBV3-1 (or the pseudogene TRBV3-2) and TRBJ1-1; the D is unclear. This CDR3 region has 13 residues. Germline V gene lookup returns CDR1 LGHDT and CDR2 YNNKEL (reference sequence). V shed 4 bases and J shed 0 bases, with 6 bases lying between them. CDR3 DNA: TGTGCCAGCAGCCCGACGCTGAACACTGAAGCTTTCTTT. Amino acid sequence: CASSPTLNTEAFF.

As for this clone: The same CDR3 can be traced to other DNA sequences in this sample. V and J are TRBV7-7 and TRBJ2-1; 14 nucleotides line up with TRBD2. Germline CDR1 and CDR2: SSHAT and FNYEAQ (reference sequence). The CDR3 totals 17 residues. V dropped 5 bases and J dropped 1; count of bases not matched to a gene: 4. DNA for the CDR3: TGTGCCAGCAGCCCAGGGACTAGCGGGAGTTCCTACAATGAGCAGTTCTTC. It translates to CASSPGTSGSSYNEQFF.

The genes are TRBV7-9 and TRBJ2-6; D remains unclear. Germline-derived CDR1 and CDR2 are SEHNR and FQNEAQ (reference sequence). V was clipped by 0 bases and J by 3 bases, with 0 bases between them. The CDR3 covers 13 residues. DNA of the CDR3: TGTGCCAGCAGCTTAGCTGGGGCCAACGTCCTGACTTTC. Its protein is CASSLAGANVLTF.

This chain joins TRBV7-9 and TRBJ1-4; D unresolved. The CDR3 sequence is 15 residues long. Looked up from germline, CDR1 is SEHNR and CDR2 is FQNEAQ (reference sequence). The V gene lost 2 bases and the J gene lost 7 bases, with 14 bases spanning the gap. The chain's CDR3 is CASSLNAVGSEKLFF. The CDR3, as DNA: TGTGCCAGCAGCTTAAACGCAGTCGGGAGTGAAAAACTGTTTTTT.

The chain couples TRBV4-1 to TRBJ2-1; 9 bases map to TRBD2. The CDR3 covers 16 residues. Germline V lookup: CDR1 MGHRA, CDR2 YSYEKL. Trimming at V came to 7 bases and at J to 7 bases, leaving 14 bases not matched to a gene. The CDR3 reads CASIPKEGGLANEQFF. The CDR3, as DNA: TGCGCCAGCATCCCCAAGGAAGGTGGACTAGCGAATGAGCAGTTCTTC.

The chain recombines TRBV6-5 with TRBJ2-1; D call uncertain. Germline V lookup: CDR1 MNHEY, CDR2 SVGAGI. This CDR3 has 13 amino acids. Trimming cost V 6 bases and J 4 bases, with 10 bases left between them. CDR3 nucleotides: TGTGCCAGCAGCTGGGATGGGTACAATGAGCAGTTCTTC. It specifies CASSWDGYNEQFF.

V and J are TRBV27 and TRBJ2-1; 14 nucleotides align to TRBD2. The CDR3 is 15 amino acids. The V segment lost 6 bases and the J segment 7 bases; nucleotides outside the gene matches: 5. In germline, CDR1 is MNHEY, CDR2 SMNVEV (reference sequence). The CDR3, as DNA: TGTGCCAGCAGCCTCGGGACTAGCGGGAGTAATGAGCAGTTCTTC. Amino acids: CASSLGTSGSNEQFF.

The genes are TRBV7-6 and TRBJ2-7; 8 bases fit TRBD1. There are 15 residues in the CDR3. Germline trimming cut 1 base from V and 3 bases from J; bases unmatched to any gene: 5. Germline V gives CDR1 SGHVS, CDR2 FNYEAQ. The CDR3 protein is CASSLGQGFFYEQYF. The CDR3 DNA sequence: TGTGCCAGCAGCTTAGGACAGGGGTTCTTCTACGAGCAGTACTTC.

The rearrangement uses TRBV5-1 and TRBJ1-1, with 8 bases lining up with TRBD1. Germline-derived CDR1 and CDR2 are SGHRS and YFSETQ. This CDR3 is 15 amino acids long. V gave up 3 bases and J gave up 7 bases; unmatched junction bases: 11. The CDR3 loop is CASSSEAQGAFEAFF. As DNA, the CDR3 is TGCGCCAGCAGCTCGGAGGCGCAGGGGGCTTTTGAAGCTTTCTTT.

The rearrangement joins TRBV3-1 (or the pseudogene TRBV3-2) to TRBJ2-3; D could derive from TRBD1 or TRBD2 (5 bases each). Trimming took 0 bases from V and 0 from J, leaving 10 bases between them. CDR1 is LGHDT, CDR2 YNNKEL, per germline (reference sequence). The CDR3 is made up of 16 amino acids. CDR3 protein: CASSQDGGPSTDTQYF. CDR3 coding DNA: TGTGCCAGCAGCCAAGATGGGGGACCCAGCACAGATACGCAGTATTTT.

The genes are TRBV4-1 and TRBJ1-2; a possible D gene is TRBD1 (6 bases). V lost 3 bases to trimming and J lost 0 bases, with 17 bases between them. The CDR3 extends over 17 amino acids. Germline V CDR1 and CDR2: MGHRA, YSYEKL. This chain's CDR3 is CASSHSGTYNPNYGYTF. The CDR3 nucleotides read TGCGCCAGCAGCCATTCCGGGACATACAATCCTAACTATGGCTACACCTTC.

The chain joins TRBV29-1 to TRBJ2-5; D call uncertain. CDR1 and CDR2 (germline): SQVTM, ANQGSEA. The length of the CDR3 is 12 residues. V shed 4 bases and J shed 3 bases, with 9 bases lying between them. For the CDR3, the DNA is TGCAGCGTTGTGTACATTAAAGAGACCCAGTACTTC. Amino acid sequence: CSVVYIKETQYF.

V is TRBV11-3 and J is TRBJ2-5; the D is unclear. The CDR3 length is 14 residues. Trimming shortened V by 0 bases and J by 3 bases, and 8 bases separated the two germline ends. Germline-derived CDR1 and CDR2 are SGHNT and YENEEA. The CDR3 here is CASSLEDGKETQYF. CDR3 bases: TGTGCCAGCAGCTTAGAAGACGGAAAAGAGACCCAGTACTTC.

V and J are TRBV25-1 and TRBJ1-4; D unclear. CDR1 is MGHDK and CDR2 is SYGVNS in the germline V gene. Trimming cost V 7 bases and J 8 bases, with 14 bases left between them. The CDR3 has 13 residues. The DNA of the CDR3 is TGTGCCAGCACGGGTATTGGTGGGGAAAAACTGTTTTTT. It specifies CASTGIGGEKLFF.

The chain uses TRBV5-4 and TRBJ1-3; TRBD1 might be the D (6 bases). V lost 2 bases to trimming and J lost 4 bases, with 7 bases between them. The CDR3 runs to 13 residues. Germline V gives CDR1 SGHNT, CDR2 YYREEE (reference sequence). The CDR3 sequence: CASSFGGGNTIYF. The CDR3 DNA is TGTGCCAGCAGCTTCGGGGGCGGAAACACCATATATTTT.

V gene TRBV5-4 combines with J gene TRBJ2-7, with 7 bases matching TRBD1. Germline V gene lookup returns CDR1 SGHNT and CDR2 YYREEE (reference sequence). The V gene end was trimmed by 0 bases and the J gene end by 2 bases; junction bases not matched to a gene: 5. The CDR3 has 15 residues. Written as DNA, the CDR3 is TGTGCCAGCAGCTTGGAAACAGGGGATCCCTACGAGCAGTACTTC. Encoded protein: CASSLETGDPYEQYF.

This clone was detected only a few times. This chain connects TRBV4-1 to TRBJ1-5, with D tentatively TRBD1 (5 bases). In germline, CDR1 is MGHRA, CDR2 YSYEKL. Trimming stripped 3 bases from V and 2 bases from J, with 20 bases between. The CDR3 runs 18 residues. CDR3 sequence reads: CASSHPEGVSWGNQPQHF. The CDR3 coding sequence is TGCGCCAGCAGCCATCCGGAAGGGGTTAGCTGGGGCAATCAGCCCCAGCATTTT.

For the CDR3, the DNA is TGTGCCAGCAGCTCCGGGGGCCTTGGAAACACCATATATTTT. This translates into CASSSGGLGNTIYF. The V call is TRBV7-9, the J call TRBJ1-3; D might be TRBD1 (6 bases). V was cut by 4 bases and J by 3 bases, with 10 bases left in between. CDR3 length: 14 amino acids. CDR1 and CDR2 from the germline V gene are SEHNR and FQNEAQ (reference sequence).

This chain uses TRBV27 with TRBJ1-1; D not certain. CDR1 and CDR2 (germline): MNHEY, SMNVEV (reference sequence). V shed 2 bases and J shed 0 bases, with 7 bases lying between them. This CDR3 contains 14 residues. The CDR3 DNA follows: TGTGCCAGCAGTTTAGGGCGGCTGAACACTGAAGCTTTCTTT. Protein sequence: CASSLGRLNTEAFF.

This clone was picked up one time. The V gene is TRBV18, the J gene TRBJ2-1; possibly TRBD2 for D (6 bases). Per germline, CDR1 KGHSH and CDR2 LQKENI. The CDR3 is 13 residues long. The V gene lost 0 bases and the J gene lost 7 bases, with 7 bases spanning the gap. CDR3 residues: CASSPPGGNEQFF. In nucleotides, the CDR3 is TGTGCCAGCTCACCACCCGGGGGTAATGAGCAGTTCTTC.

The chain uses TRBV9 and TRBJ1-1; D may be TRBD1 (5 bases). Germline V gives CDR1 SGDLS, CDR2 YYNGEE. The V end was cut by 4 bases, the J end by 7 bases, with 38 bases between. CDR3 length equals 21 residues. The CDR3 loop reads CASSPGDAAIWGGWNEGEAFF. CDR3 DNA: TGTGCCAGCAGCCCCGGGGACGCGGCAATTTGGGGAGGGTGGAATGAGGGTGAAGCTTTCTTT.